A single sample gave rise to the 2 T cell receptor beta chains below, sequenced in a study of brain T cells in children with intractable seizures. The assay was immunoSEQ multiplex PCR, and TCRdb's table has in-frame clones only and misses some. This sample has some 80,000 clones; more than 75% occur once, and the top ten carry roughly a quarter. The sequencing used peripheral blood, collected at surgery. These TCRs come from a girl aged 2-10 years with Rasmussen encephalitis and intractable seizures.

This chain links TRBV6-4 with TRBJ1-6; D not resolved. This CDR3 comprises 15 residues. The V end was cut by 6 bases, the J end by 4 bases, with 13 bases between. Germline V gives CDR1 MRHNA, CDR2 SNTAGT. Here the CDR3 reads CASRPNGPYNSPLHF. For the CDR3, the DNA is TGTGCCAGCAGACCAAATGGGCCTTATAATTCACCCCTCCACTTT.

The J gene is TRBJ1-4, the V gene TRBV2; D unresolved. Trimming took 7 bases from V and 8 from J, leaving 14 bases between them. This CDR3 is 13 amino acids long. Per germline, CDR1 SNHLY and CDR2 FYNNEI. The CDR3, as DNA: TGTGCCAGCACGGGGAACAAGGCGGAAAAACTGTTTTTT. It translates to CASTGNKAEKLFF.